This T cell receptor beta chain comes out of a study of regulatory T cells in long-lasting Graves disease. Researchers made TCR beta libraries by using iRepertoire HTBI primers and running Arm-PCR on CDR3 regions. MiXCR, applied by TCRdb to the multiplex PCR reads, yields one record per CDR3 protein. The repertoire has around 470,000 distinct CDR3 sequences, about 15% of them found once; the top ten carry 17%. Time point here: newly diagnosed GD, antithyroid drugs for less than 3 months. PBMCs were the source of the RNA used for TCR sequencing. Whole-study findings and limits: TRBV28, TRBJ1-2 and TRBJ2-5 were favored in persistent disease.

With regard to this clonotype: Its antigen is not known. Germline and junction disagree at one end, which may indicate a read error.

The CDR3 contains 17 residues. From germline, CDR1 is MNHEY and CDR2 SMNVEV (reference sequence). The sample also formed part of further work on T cells in Graves' hyperthyroidism and ophthalmopathy. That paper states: Calling Graves' hyperthyroidism stable meant ophthalmopathy did not progress within 18 months. Newly diagnosed hyperthyroidism, duration under 2 months, in patients aged 18 to 65. Primed by the HTBI set, a first-round RT-PCR was run on the TCR CDR3.

Specimen: peripheral blood mononuclear cells (PBMCs), collected at new diagnosis, from a patient treated with antithyroid drugs. This clonotype originated in a woman aged 45-60 years with Graves disease. V usage is TRBV27 and J usage is TRBJ2-7; no clear D gene. CDR3 DNA sequence: TGTGCCAGCAGCAGCAGCAATCTAGGGAAAATCTCCTACGGGCAGTACTTC. This codes for CASSSSNLGKISYGQYF.